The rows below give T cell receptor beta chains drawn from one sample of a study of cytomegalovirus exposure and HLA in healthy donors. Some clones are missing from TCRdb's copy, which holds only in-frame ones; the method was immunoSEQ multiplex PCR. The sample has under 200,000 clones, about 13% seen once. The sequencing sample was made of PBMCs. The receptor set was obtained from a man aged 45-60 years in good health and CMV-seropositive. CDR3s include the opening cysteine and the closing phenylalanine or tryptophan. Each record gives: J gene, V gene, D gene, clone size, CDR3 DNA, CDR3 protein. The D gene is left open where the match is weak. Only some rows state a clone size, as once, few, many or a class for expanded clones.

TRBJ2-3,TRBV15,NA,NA,TGTGCCACCAGCAGAGATCAAGGAGTCGGCACAGATACGCAGTATTTT,CATSRDQGVGTDTQYF
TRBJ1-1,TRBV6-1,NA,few,TGTGCCAGCAGTGATCCTAGAGAGCCGAACACTGAAGCTTTCTTT,CASSDPREPNTEAFF
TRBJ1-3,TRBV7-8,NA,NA,TGTGCCAGCAGCTTAGGAAGCCGGGGTACGGGAAACACCATATATTTT,CASSLGSRGTGNTIYF
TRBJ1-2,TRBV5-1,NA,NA,TGCGCCAGCAGCCCGTCGGGGACACCCTTAGCTAACTATGGCTACACCTTC,CASSPSGTPLANYGYTF
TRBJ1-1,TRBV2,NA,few,TGTGCCAGCAGTGGGAGCGCGAACACTGAAGCTTTCTTT,CASSGSANTEAFF
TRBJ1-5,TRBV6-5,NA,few,TGTGCCAGCAGTCCACGGGTTTTAAATCAGCCCCAGCATTTT,CASSPRVLNQPQHF
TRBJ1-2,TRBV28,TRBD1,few,TGTGCCAGCAGTTTAGGGGGGACAGGGTTAGGCTACACCTTC,CASSLGGTGLGYTF
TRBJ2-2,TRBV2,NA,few,TGTGCCAGCACCCCAACCGGGGAGCTGTTTTTT,CASTPTGELFF
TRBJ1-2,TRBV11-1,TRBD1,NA,TGTGCCAGCAGCGCACAAACAGGGGCTGGCTACACCTTC,CASSAQTGAGYTF
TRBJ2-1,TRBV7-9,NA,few,TGTGCCAGCAGCACCAGGGGCCGAGGGGATGAGCAGTTCTTC,CASSTRGRGDEQFF
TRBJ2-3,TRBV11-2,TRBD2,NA,TGTGCCAGCAGCCATGCCACGACTAGCGGGGATGATACGCAGTATTTT,CASSHATTSGDDTQYF
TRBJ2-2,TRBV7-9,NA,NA,TGTGCCAGCAGCTGGGGGACTCACGGGGAGCTGTTTTTT,CASSWGTHGELFF
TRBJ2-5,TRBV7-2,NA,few,TGTGCCAGCAGCTTCGGCGGGGAAGAGACCCAGTACTTC,CASSFGGEETQYF
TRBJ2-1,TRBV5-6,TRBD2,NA,TGTGCCAGCACCCCCCGGTGGGGGGGCTACAATGAGCAGTTCTTC,CASTPRWGGYNEQFF
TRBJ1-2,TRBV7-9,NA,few,TGTGCCAGCAGCTTGGCTTGGGACACCTACACCGGCTACACCTTC,CASSLAWDTYTGYTF
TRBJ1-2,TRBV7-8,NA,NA,TGTGCCAGCAGCTTAGGCAGGGGCGACGGCTACACCTTC,CASSLGRGDGYTF
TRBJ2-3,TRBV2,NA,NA,TGTGCCAGCAGTGCGGACAGATACACAGATACGCAGTATTTT,CASSADRYTDTQYF
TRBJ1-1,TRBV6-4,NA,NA,TGTGCCAGCAGTCGCCGGCGACAGGCTAATGAACCCTCCTTGAACACTGAAGCTTTCTTT,CASSRRRQANEPSLNTEAFF
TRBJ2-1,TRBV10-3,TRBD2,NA,TGTGCCATCACGAGCGGGGGGGCAGGCAATGAGCAGTTCTTC,CAITSGGAGNEQFF
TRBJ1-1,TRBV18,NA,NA,TGTGCCAGCTCACCATCGGACGGGGACACTGAAGCTTTCTTT,CASSPSDGDTEAFF
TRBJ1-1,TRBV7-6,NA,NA,TGTGCCAGCAGCCCGCGGGGTTCGGAAGCTTTCTTT,CASSPRGSEAFF
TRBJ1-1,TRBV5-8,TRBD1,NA,TGTGCCAGCTCCCAGGGGGTGGGCCACCTGAACACTGAAGCTTTCTTT,CASSQGVGHLNTEAFF
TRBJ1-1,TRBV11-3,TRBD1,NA,TGTGCCAGCAGTCGACGGACAGGGAGGAGTTTAGCTTTCTTT,CASSRRTGRSLAFF
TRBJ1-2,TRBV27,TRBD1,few,TGTGCCAGCAGTTTAGTTTACAGGGGTGATGGCTACACCTTC,CASSLVYRGDGYTF
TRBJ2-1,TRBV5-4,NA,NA,TGTGCCAGCAGCCAAATCACAGGGACTAATTTTTTCAATGAGCAGTTCTTC,CASSQITGTNFFNEQFF
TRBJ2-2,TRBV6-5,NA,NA,TGTGCCAGCAGTTACTCACGGACACCTACCGGGGAGCTGTTTTTT,CASSYSRTPTGELFF
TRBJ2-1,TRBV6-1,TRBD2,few,TGTGCCAGCAGTGAAGCGGAGCGGGGGACCTACAATGAGCAGTTCTTC,CASSEAERGTYNEQFF
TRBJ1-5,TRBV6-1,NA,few,TGTGCCAGCAGTGAAGCGACGCGGGCCGGGTCTAACAATCAGCCCCAGCATTTT,CASSEATRAGSNNQPQHF
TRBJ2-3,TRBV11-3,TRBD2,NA,TGTGCCAGCAGCCCTTCTAGCGGGGGGCCAGATACGCAGTATTTT,CASSPSSGGPDTQYF
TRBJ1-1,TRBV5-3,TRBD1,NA,TGTGCCAGAAGCTTGGAACAGGGGGAAACGAACACTGAAGCTTTCTTT,CARSLEQGETNTEAFF
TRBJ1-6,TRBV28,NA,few,TGTGCCAGCAGAGCATCCACCGGGGTGTCACCCCTCCACTTT,CASRASTGVSPLHF
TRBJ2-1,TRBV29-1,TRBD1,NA,TGCAGCGCCAGGGACAGGGGGACCTACAATGAGCAGTTCTTC,CSARDRGTYNEQFF
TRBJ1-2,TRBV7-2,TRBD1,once,TGTGCCAGCAGACAGGGGGGCACGAACTATGGCTACACCTTC,CASRQGGTNYGYTF
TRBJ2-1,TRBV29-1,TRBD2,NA,TGCAGCAACCATAGCGGGGGGGCGTGCAATGAGCAGTTCTTC,CSNHSGGACNEQFF
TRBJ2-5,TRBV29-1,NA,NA,TGCAGCGTTGAAATCCAGGCGGAGACCCAGTACTTC,CSVEIQAETQYF
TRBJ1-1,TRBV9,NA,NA,TGTGCCAGCAGCGTCGGACAGAGGAATGAAGCTTTCTTT,CASSVGQRNEAFF
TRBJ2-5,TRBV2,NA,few,TGTGCCAGCAGGCTCGGGGGATACCAAGAGACCCAGTACTTC,CASRLGGYQETQYF
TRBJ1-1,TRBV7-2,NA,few,TGTGCCAGCAGCTTGACGGGACACCCGAGAACTGAAGCTTTCTTT,CASSLTGHPRTEAFF
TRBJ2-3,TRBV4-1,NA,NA,TGCGCCAGCAGCCAAGATTCCCAGACAGATACGCAGTATTTT,CASSQDSQTDTQYF
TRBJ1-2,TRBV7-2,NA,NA,TGTGCCAGCAGCTTTCAACAGCTCTATGGCTACACCTTC,CASSFQQLYGYTF
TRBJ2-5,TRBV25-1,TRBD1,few,TGTGCCAGCAGTGAAGGGACAGGGGGCAGACAAGAGACCCAGTACTTC,CASSEGTGGRQETQYF
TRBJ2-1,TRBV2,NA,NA,TGTGCCAGCAGTCCCAAGGGACACTACAATGAGCAGTTCTTC,CASSPKGHYNEQFF
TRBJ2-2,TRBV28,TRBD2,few,TGTGCCAGCAGTTTATCCGGGTCGGGGGGGCTTGACGGGGAGCTGTTTTTT,CASSLSGSGGLDGELFF
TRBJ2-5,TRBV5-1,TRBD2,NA,TGCGCCAGCAGATTGGGGTCTAGCGGGCTAGAGACCCAGTACTTC,CASRLGSSGLETQYF
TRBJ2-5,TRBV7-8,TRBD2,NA,TGTGCCAGCAGCTTAGAGGGTCTAGCGGGGGGGCCGAACCAAGAGACCCAGTACTTC,CASSLEGLAGGPNQETQYF
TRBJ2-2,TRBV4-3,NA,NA,TGCGCCAGCAGCCAAGATGCCCCCCAGGGAAGCAACACCGGGGAGCTGTTTTTT,CASSQDAPQGSNTGELFF
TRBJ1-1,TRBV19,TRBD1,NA,TGTGCCAGTAGTCCCCGGGACAGACTCTACTATGAAGCTTTCTTT,CASSPRDRLYYEAFF
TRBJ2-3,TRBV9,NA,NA,TGTGCCAGCAATAGGGGAAGATTCACAGATACGCAGTATTTT,CASNRGRFTDTQYF
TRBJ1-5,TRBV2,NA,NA,TGTGCCAGCACCGGAGGAAGCAATCAGCCCCAGCATTTT,CASTGGSNQPQHF
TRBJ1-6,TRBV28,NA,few,TGTGCCAGCAGTCCCACGGTGAACCATTCACCCCTCCACTTT,CASSPTVNHSPLHF
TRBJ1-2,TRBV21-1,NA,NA,TGTGCCAGCAGCAAAGTCACCACATATGGCTACACCTTC,CASSKVTTYGYTF
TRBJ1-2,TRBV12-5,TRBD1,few,TGTGCTAGTGGTTTGGACAGGGGGCTCTTTGGCTACACCTTC,CASGLDRGLFGYTF
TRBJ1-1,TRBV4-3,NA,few,TGCGCCAGCAGCCAACTTCGGGCGGGCAGCTACGCGAACACTGAAGCTTTCTTT,CASSQLRAGSYANTEAFF